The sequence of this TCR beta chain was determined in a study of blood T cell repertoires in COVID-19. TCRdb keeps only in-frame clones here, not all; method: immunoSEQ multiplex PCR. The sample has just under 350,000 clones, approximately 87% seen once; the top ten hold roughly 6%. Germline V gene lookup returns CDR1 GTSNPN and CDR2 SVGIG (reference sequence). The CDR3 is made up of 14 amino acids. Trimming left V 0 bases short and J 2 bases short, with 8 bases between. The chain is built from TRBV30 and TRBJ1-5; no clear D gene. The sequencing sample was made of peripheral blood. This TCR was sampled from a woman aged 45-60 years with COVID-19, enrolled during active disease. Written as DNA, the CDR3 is TGTGCCTGGAGTGTCACGGTTGGCAATCAGCCCCAGCATTTT. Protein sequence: CAWSVTVGNQPQHF.